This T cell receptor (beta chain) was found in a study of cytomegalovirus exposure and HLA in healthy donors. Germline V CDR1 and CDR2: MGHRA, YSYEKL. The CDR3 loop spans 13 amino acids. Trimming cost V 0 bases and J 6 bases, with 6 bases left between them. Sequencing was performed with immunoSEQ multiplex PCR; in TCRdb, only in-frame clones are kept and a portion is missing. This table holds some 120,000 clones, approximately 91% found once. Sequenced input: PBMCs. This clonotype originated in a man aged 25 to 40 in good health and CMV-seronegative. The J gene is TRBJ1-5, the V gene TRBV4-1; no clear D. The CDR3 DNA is TGCGCCAGCAGCCAAGATCTTCCTCAGCCCCAGCATTTT. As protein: CASSQDLPQPQHF.